This TCR beta chain was identified in a study of cytomegalovirus exposure and HLA in healthy donors. Study-wide findings and caveats: Compared with the approximately 700-donor mean, an Asian-associated ancestry cluster reportedly had fewer N-insertions, according to a later analysis. Across donors, most TCRs were seen rarely, yet some public ones were widespread. The availability of immune exposure information extended only to CMV serostatus.

Vbeta (60) and Jbeta (13) primers were used in the PCR. The data were produced by immunoSEQ multiplex PCR, yet TCRdb's version contains in-frame clones alone and is incomplete. The sample has about 130,000 clones, around 63% seen once. On this clone itself: The antigen remains undetermined.

Germline CDR1 reads SEHNR; CDR2 reads FQNEAQ (reference sequence). The CDR3 contains 16 residues. The J segment lost 0 bases and the V segment lost 5 bases, leaving 5 bases of the junction unmatched. This receptor was taken from a human donor in good health. Sequences were obtained from PBMCs. The rearrangement links TRBV7-9 to TRBJ2-3; TRBD2 agrees at 10 bases. The DNA of the CDR3 is TGTGCCAGCAGCAAGAAGACTAGCGGGAGCACAGATACGCAGTATTTT. The encoded protein is CASSKKTSGSTDTQYF.